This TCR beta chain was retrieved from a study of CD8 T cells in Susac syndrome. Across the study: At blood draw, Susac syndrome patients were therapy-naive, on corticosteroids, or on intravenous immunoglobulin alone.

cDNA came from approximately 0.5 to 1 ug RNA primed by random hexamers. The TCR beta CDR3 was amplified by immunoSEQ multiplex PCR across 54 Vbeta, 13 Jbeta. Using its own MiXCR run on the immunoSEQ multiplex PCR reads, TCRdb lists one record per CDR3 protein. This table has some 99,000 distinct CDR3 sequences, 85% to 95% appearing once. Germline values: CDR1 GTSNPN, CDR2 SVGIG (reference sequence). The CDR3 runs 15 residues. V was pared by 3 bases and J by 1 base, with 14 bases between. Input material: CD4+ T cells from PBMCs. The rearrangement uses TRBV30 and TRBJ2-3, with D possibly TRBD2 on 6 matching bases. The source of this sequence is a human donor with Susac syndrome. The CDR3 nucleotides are TGTGCCTGGAGGGACTCTCGCGGGGGCACAGATACGCAGTATTTT. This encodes CAWRDSRGGTDTQYF. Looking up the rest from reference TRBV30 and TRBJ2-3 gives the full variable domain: SQTIHQWPATLVQPVGSPLSLECTVEGTSNPNLYWYRQAAGRGLQLLFYSVGIGQISSEVPQNLSASRPQDRQFILSSKKLLLSDSGFYLCAWRDSRGGTDTQYFGPGTRLTVL.